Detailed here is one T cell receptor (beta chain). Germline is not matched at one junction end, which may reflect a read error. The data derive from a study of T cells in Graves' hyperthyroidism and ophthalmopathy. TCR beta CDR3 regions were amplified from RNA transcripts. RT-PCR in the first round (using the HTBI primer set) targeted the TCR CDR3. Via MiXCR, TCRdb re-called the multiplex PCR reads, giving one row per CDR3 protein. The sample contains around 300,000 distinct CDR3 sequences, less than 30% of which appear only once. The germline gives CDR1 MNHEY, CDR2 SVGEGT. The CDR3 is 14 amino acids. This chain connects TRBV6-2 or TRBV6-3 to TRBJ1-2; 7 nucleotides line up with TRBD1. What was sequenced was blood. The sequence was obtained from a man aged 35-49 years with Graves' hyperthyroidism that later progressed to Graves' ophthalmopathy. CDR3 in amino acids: CASTYPGGSYGYTF. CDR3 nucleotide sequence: TGTGCCAGCACTTACCCAGGGGGATCCTATGGCTACACCTTC.